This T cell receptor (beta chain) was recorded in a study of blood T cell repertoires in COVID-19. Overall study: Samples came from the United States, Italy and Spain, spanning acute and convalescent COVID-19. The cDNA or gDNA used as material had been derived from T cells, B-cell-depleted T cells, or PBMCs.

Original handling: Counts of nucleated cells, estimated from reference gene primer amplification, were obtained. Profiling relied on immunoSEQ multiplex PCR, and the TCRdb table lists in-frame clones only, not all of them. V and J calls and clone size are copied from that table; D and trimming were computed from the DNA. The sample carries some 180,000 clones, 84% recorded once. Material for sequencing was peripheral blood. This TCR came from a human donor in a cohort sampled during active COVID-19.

In nucleotides, the CDR3 is TGTGCCAGCAGCCCGGGACTCGATGAGCAGTTCTTC. Residues: CASSPGLDEQFF. The chain combines TRBV12-3 or TRBV12-4 with TRBJ2-1, with a weak D call TRBD2 (6 bases). The V end lost 6 bases, the J end lost 8 bases, and 11 bases lay between the germline ends. CDR3 length: 12 amino acids.